This TCR beta chain appears in the sequencing data of a study of cytomegalovirus exposure and HLA in healthy donors. Overall study results and limits: Previously analyzed data showed that most TCR beta V segments were productive at a frequency of about 87% or about 30%. There was a cluster of highly shared sequence variants that was likely a sequencing artifact. Most TCR sequences were rare, but some public TCRs occurred in many donors.

This CDR3 comprises 16 residues. PCR used 60 Vbeta primers and 13 Jbeta primers. The data were produced by immunoSEQ multiplex PCR, yet TCRdb's version contains in-frame clones alone and is incomplete. The sample carries approximately 140,000 clones, 70% to 85% recorded once. In regard to this clone: The antigen is unknown.

V and J are TRBV21-1 and TRBJ1-1; the D call TRBD1 from the table was never checked on the DNA. TRBV21-1 constitutes a pseudogene. Sequencing was done on a sample of PBMCs. The TCR was taken from a male donor in good health and CMV-seronegative. DNA for the CDR3: TGTGCCAGCAGCAAAGATAGGGGCGTGAAAGGCACTGAAGCTTTCTTT. This codes for CASSKDRGVKGTEAFF.